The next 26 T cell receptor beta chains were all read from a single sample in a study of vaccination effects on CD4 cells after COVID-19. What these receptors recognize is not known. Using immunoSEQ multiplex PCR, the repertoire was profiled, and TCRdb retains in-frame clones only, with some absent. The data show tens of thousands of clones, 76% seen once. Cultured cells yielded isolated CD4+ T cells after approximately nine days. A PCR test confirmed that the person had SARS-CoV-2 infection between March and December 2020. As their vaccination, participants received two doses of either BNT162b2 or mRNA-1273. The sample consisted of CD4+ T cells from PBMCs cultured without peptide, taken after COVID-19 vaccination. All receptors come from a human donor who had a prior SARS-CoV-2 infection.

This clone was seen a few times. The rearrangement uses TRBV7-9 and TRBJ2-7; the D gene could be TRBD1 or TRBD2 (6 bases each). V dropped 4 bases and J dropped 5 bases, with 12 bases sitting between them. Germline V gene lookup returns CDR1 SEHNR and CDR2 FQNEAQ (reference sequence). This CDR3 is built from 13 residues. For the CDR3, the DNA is TGTGCCAGCAGCTCCTCCGGGGGCCACGAGCAGTACTTC. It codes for CASSSSGGHEQYF.

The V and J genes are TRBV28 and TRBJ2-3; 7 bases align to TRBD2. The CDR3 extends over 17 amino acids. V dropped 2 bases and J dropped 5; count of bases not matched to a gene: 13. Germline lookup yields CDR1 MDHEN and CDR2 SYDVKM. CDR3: CASSLVASGRGEDTQYF. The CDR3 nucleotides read TGTGCCAGCAGTTTAGTAGCTAGCGGAAGAGGGGAAGATACGCAGTATTTT.

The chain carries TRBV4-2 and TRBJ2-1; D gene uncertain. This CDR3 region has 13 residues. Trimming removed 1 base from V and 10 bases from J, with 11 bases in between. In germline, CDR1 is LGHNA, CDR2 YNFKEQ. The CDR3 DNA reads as TGTGCCAGCAGCCAAGGCAGCGCATCCGAGCAGTTCTTC. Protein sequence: CASSQGSASEQFF.

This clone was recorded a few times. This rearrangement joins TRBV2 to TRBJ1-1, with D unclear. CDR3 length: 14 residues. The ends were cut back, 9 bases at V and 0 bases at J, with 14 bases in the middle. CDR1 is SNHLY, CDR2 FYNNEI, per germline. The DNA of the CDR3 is TGTGCCAGATCAGGACGGACGCTGAACACTGAAGCTTTCTTT. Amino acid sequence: CARSGRTLNTEAFF.

CDR3 in amino acids: CASFGSRGYGANVLTF. The CDR3 DNA follows: TGTGCCAGTTTTGGGTCCCGGGGGTATGGGGCCAACGTCCTGACTTTC. The gene calls are TRBV19 and TRBJ2-6; maybe TRBD2 (6 bases). This CDR3 is 16 amino acids long. CDR1 and CDR2 (germline): LNHDA, SQIVND (reference sequence). V dropped 8 bases and J dropped 3 bases, with 17 bases sitting between them.

The CDR3 bases are TGTGCCAGCAGGCCCGGGACCCCTCCCGGAGATACGCAGTATTTT. This translates into CASRPGTPPGDTQYF. The rearrangement links TRBV5-8 to TRBJ2-3; perhaps D is TRBD1 or TRBD2 (5 bases each). Trimming removed 5 bases from V and 5 bases from J, with 18 bases in between. CDR1 SGHTS and CDR2 YDEGEE come from the germline V gene. The CDR3 is made up of 15 amino acids.

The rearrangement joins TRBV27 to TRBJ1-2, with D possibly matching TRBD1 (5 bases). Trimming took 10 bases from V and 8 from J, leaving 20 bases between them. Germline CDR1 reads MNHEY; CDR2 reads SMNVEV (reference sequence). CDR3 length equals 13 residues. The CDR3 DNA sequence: TGTGCCACCGGAGAACTAGGGGTGAAGGGCTACACCTTC. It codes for CATGELGVKGYTF.

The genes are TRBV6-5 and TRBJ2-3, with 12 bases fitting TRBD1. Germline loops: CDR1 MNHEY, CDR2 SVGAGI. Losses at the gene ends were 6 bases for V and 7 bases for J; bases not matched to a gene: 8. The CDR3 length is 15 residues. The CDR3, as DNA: TGTGCCAGCAGACCGGGACAGGGGGCTTCAAATACGCAGTATTTT. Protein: CASRPGQGASNTQYF.

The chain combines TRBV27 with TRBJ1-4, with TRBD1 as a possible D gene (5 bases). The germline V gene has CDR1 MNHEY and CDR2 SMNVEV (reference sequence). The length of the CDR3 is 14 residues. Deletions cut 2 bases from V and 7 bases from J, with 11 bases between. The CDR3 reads CASSLGGSREKLFF. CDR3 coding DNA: TGTGCCAGCAGTTTAGGGGGGTCCCGTGAAAAACTGTTTTTT.

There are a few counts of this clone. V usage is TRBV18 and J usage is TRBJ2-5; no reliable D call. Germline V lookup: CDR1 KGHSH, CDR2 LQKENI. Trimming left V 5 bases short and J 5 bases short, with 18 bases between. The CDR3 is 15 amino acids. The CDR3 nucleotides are TGTGCCAGCTCAACGTCGACCCGAGTTCAGGAGACCCAGTACTTC. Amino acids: CASSTSTRVQETQYF.

CDR3 loop: CASSQEYEQYF. The CDR3 bases are TGTGCCAGCAGCCAAGAGTACGAGCAGTACTTC. This chain uses TRBV3-1 (or the pseudogene TRBV3-2) with TRBJ2-7; D not certain. Germline-derived CDR1 and CDR2 are LGHDT and YNNKEL (reference sequence). V gave up 0 bases and J gave up 4 bases, with 1 base separating them. The CDR3 runs to 11 residues.

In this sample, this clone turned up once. The CDR3 DNA follows: TGTGCCAGCAGACAGGGGGCTACGACTGGTGAGCAGTTCTTC. It is translated as CASRQGATTGEQFF. The chain has TRBV2 and TRBJ2-1, with 9 bases matching TRBD1. Germline V gene data show CDR1 as SNHLY and CDR2 as FYNNEI. J gave up 9 bases and V 6 bases, and 9 bases lay outside the gene matches. CDR3 size: 14 residues.

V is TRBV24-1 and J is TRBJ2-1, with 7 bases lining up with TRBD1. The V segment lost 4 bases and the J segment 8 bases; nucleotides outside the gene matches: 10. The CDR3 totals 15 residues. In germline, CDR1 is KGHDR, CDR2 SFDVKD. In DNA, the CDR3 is TGTGCCACCAGTGACCCCGGGACAGCAGGCGATGAGCAGTTCTTC. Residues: CATSDPGTAGDEQFF.

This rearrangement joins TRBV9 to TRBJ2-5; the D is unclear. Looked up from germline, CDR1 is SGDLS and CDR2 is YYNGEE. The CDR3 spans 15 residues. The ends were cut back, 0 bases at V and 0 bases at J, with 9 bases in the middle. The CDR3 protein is CASSVATAYQETQYF. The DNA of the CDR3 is TGTGCCAGCAGCGTAGCGACGGCGTACCAAGAGACCCAGTACTTC. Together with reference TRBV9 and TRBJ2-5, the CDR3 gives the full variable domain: DSGVTQTPKHLITATGQRVTLRCSPRSGDLSVYWYQQSLDQGLQFLIQYYNGEERAKGNILERFSAQQFPDLHSELNLSSLELGDSALYFCASSVATAYQETQYFGPGTRLLVL.

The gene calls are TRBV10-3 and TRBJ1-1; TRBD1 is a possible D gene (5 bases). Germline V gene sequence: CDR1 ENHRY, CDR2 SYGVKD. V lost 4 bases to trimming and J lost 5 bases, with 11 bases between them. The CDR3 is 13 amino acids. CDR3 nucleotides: TGTGCCATCAGTGGAAAAGGGGAGACTGAAGCTTTCTTT. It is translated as CAISGKGETEAFF.

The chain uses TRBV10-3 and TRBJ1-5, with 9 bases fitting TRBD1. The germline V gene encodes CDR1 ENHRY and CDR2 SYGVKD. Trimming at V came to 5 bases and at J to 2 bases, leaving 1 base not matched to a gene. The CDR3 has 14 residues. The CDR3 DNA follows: TGTGCCATCAGTAGGACAGGGGGCAATCAGCCCCAGCATTTT. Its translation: CAISRTGGNQPQHF.

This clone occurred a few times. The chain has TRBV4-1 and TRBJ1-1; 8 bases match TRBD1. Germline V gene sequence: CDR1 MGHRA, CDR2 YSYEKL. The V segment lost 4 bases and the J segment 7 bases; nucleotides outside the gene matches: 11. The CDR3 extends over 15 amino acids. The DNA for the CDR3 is TGCGCCAGCAGCCGATCCGAGACAGGGGTGATTGAAGCTTTCTTT. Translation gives CASSRSETGVIEAFF.

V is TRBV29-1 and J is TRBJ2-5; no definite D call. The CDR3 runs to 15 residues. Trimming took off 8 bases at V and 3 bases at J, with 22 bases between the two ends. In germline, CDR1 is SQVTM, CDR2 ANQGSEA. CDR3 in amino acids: CSLRPSWYSEETQYF. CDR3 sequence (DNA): TGCAGCCTTAGACCCAGCTGGTATTCTGAAGAGACCCAGTACTTC. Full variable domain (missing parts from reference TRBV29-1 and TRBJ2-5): SAVISQKPSRDICQRGTSLTIQCQVDSQVTMMFWYRQQPGQSLTLIATANQGSEATYESGFVIDKFPISRPNLTFSTLTVSNMSPEDSSIYLCSLRPSWYSEETQYFGPGTRLLVL.

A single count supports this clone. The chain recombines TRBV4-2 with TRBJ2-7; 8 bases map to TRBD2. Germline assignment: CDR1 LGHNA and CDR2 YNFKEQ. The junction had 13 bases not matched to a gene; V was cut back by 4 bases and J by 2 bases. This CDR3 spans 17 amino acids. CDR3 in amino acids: CASSRASVGTSPYEQYF. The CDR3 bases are TGTGCCAGCAGCCGAGCCTCTGTAGGGACTAGTCCCTACGAGCAGTACTTC.

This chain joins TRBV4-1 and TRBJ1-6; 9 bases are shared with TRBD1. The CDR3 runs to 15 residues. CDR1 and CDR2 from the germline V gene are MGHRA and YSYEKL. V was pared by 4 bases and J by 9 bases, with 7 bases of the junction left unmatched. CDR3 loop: CASSRVGQGSSPLHF. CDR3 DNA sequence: TGCGCCAGCAGCCGCGTGGGACAGGGAAGTTCACCCCTCCACTTT.

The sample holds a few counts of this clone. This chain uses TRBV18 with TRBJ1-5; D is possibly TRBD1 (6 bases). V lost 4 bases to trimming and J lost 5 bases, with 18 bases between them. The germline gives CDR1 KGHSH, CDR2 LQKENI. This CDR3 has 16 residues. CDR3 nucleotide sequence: TGTGCCAGCTCACATTCCGTATCGGGGGCTGATCAGCCCCAGCATTTT. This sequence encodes CASSHSVSGADQPQHF.

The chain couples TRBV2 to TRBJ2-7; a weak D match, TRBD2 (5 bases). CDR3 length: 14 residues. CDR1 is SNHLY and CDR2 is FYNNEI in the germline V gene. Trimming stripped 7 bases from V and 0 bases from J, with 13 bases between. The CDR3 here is CASTPRGSSYEQYF. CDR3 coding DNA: TGTGCCAGCACCCCGAGAGGGAGCTCCTACGAGCAGTACTTC.

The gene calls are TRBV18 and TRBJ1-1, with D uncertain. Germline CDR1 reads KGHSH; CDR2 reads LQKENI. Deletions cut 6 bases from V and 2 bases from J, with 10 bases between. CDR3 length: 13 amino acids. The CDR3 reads CASSFQSNTEAFF. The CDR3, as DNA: TGTGCCAGCTCCTTCCAAAGTAACACTGAAGCTTTCTTT.

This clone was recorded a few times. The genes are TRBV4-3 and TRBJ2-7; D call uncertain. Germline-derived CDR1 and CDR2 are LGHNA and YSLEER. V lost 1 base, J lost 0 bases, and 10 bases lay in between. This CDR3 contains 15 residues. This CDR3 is CASSQGYKGSYEQYF. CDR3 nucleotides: TGCGCCAGCAGCCAAGGCTACAAGGGCTCCTACGAGCAGTACTTC.

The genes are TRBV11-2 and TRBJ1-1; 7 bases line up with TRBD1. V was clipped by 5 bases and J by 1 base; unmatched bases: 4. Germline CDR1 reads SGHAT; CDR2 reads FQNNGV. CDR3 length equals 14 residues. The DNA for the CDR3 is TGTGCCAGCAGCCCAGGGACAGCGAACACTGAAGCTTTCTTT. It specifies CASSPGTANTEAFF.

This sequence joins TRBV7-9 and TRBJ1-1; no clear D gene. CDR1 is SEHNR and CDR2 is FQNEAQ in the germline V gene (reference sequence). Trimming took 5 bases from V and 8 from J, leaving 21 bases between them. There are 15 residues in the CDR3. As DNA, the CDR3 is TGTGCCAGCAGCCGCCCCGGGGAGGGAGTGGGAGAAGCTTTCTTT. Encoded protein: CASSRPGEGVGEAFF.